The clone carrying this TCR beta chain has ten or more counts. What it binds is not known. Per the germline V gene, CDR1 is SGHRS and CDR2 is YFSETQ. CDR3 size: 14 residues. The V end lost 4 bases, the J end lost 5 bases, and 15 bases lay between the germline ends. One entry per CDR3 protein results from TCRdb running MiXCR on the RT-PCR reads. The data hold hundreds of thousands of distinct CDR3 sequences, with less than 20% observed a single time. The entry originates in a study of response to subunit inactivated influenza vaccine. Study-wide findings and caveats: The authors put forward the suggestion that each seasonal influenza vaccination may bring in only a limited number of new T cells.

The chain recombines TRBV5-1 with TRBJ1-1; weak D call: TRBD1 (6 bases). Sequenced here: PBMCs from blood, sampled about 11 days after vaccination. This receptor was obtained from a man in his fifties who received an inactivated influenza vaccine. Here the CDR3 reads CASSKDSLETEAFF. Here the CDR3 DNA reads TGCGCCAGCAGCAAGGACAGTCTGGAGACTGAAGCTTTCTTT. Full variable domain (remainder filled in from reference TRBV5-1 and TRBJ1-1): KAGVTQTPRYLIKTRGQQVTLSCSPISGHRSVSWYQQTPGQGLQFLFEYFSETQRNKGNFPGRFSGRQFSNSRSEMNVSTLELGDSALYLCASSKDSLETEAFFGQGTRLTVV.